The rows below give T cell receptor beta chains drawn from one sample of a study of blood T cell repertoires in COVID-19. The method was immunoSEQ multiplex PCR; TCRdb's version includes in-frame clones alone and lacks a portion of them. The sample contains 270,000 or so clones, around 91% of which appear only once. Sequencing used peripheral blood. The receptor set was obtained from a woman in her fifties or sixties with COVID-19, enrolled during active disease. Each CDR3 is given with its conserved first and last residue. A D gene is named only where the DNA matches it firmly. Clone size, where shown, is once, few, many, or a class for clones that have expanded.

j_gene | v_gene | d_gene | abundance | CDR3nt | CDR3aa
TRBJ1-1 | TRBV9 | . | once | TGTGCCAGCAGCGCGAATCCGCGGGGGGAGACTACTGAAGCTTTCTTT | CASSANPRGETTEAFF
TRBJ1-4 | TRBV25-1 | . | . | TGTGCCAGCAGTGAGGGTGGGGCCCAAAATGAAAAACTGTTTTTT | CASSEGGAQNEKLFF
TRBJ1-1 | TRBV6-2/TRBV6-3 | . | . | TGTGCCAGCAGTTACCCAGGCGGGGGGGCGCGGACTGAAGCTTTCTTT | CASSYPGGGARTEAFF
TRBJ2-3 | TRBV5-1 | TRBD2 | . | TGCGCCAGCAGCTTGGCCCGCCTAGCGGGGGGGCAGGCAGATACGCAGTATTTT | CASSLARLAGGQADTQYF
TRBJ1-3 | TRBV6-5 | . | . | TGTGCCAGCAGTTACTCTTCGTCCCGTACAGGAAACACCATATATTTT | CASSYSSSRTGNTIYF
TRBJ1-5 | TRBV4-2 | . | . | TGTGCCAGCAGCCAAGAAGGGGGACAGCCCCAGCATTTT | CASSQEGGQPQHF
TRBJ1-1 | TRBV3-1/TRBV3-2 | TRBD1 | . | TGTGCCAGCAGCCCTGGGACAGCGCTTGAAGCTTTCTTT | CASSPGTALEAFF
TRBJ2-5 | TRBV18 | TRBD1 | . | TGTGCCAGCTCACCACAACAGGGGGGAGAGACCCAGTACTTC | CASSPQQGGETQYF
TRBJ1-1 | TRBV11-2 | . | . | TGTGCCAGCAGCTCACTACAGGGCCTCGCTTTCTTT | CASSSLQGLAFF
TRBJ1-1 | TRBV19 | . | . | TGTGCCAGTAGTATCCACAGGTTGAACACTGAAGCTTTCTTT | CASSIHRLNTEAFF
TRBJ1-2 | TRBV30 | TRBD1 | . | TGTGCCTGGTTGTCCCGGGACAGATATGGCTACACCTTC | CAWLSRDRYGYTF
TRBJ1-2 | TRBV12-3/TRBV12-4 | TRBD1 | . | TGTGCCAGCAGCAGAGGAGGACAGGGGGACACCTTC | CASSRGGQGDTF
TRBJ1-1 | TRBV9 | . | . | TGTGCCAGCAGCCCCGCCGGGAACACTGAAGCTTTCTTT | CASSPAGNTEAFF
TRBJ1-1 | TRBV6-2/TRBV6-3 | . | . | TGTGCCAGCAGTTCCCCCTTATCTGAAGCTTTCTTT | CASSSPLSEAFF
TRBJ1-2 | TRBV5-1 | . | . | TGCGCCAGCAGCGCGGGAGGGGCAGGGGCTAACTATGGCTACACCTTC | CASSAGGAGANYGYTF
TRBJ2-5 | TRBV2 | . | . | TGTGCCAGCAGTGAGAAGGCAGGGGCAGAGACCCAGTACTTC | CASSEKAGAETQYF
TRBJ1-4 | TRBV19 | TRBD1 | . | TGTGCCAGTAGTCCGACAGGGGTGTGGGAAAAACTGTTTTTT | CASSPTGVWEKLFF
TRBJ1-5 | TRBV13 | . | . | TGTGCCAGCAGCTTAGGGGGACAAAATCAGCCCCAGCATTTT | CASSLGGQNQPQHF
TRBJ1-3 | TRBV28 | TRBD1 | . | TGTGCCAGCAGTTCAAACTGGGGACAGGGATTTAAATTCCCTGGAAACACCATATATTTT | CASSSNWGQGFKFPGNTIYF
TRBJ2-3 | TRBV5-1 | TRBD2 | . | TGCGCCAGCAGCCCGGCGGTAGGCGGGGGGCTTAGCGCAGATACGCAGTATTTT | CASSPAVGGGLSADTQYF
TRBJ2-4 | TRBV7-2 | . | . | TGTGCCAGCGGGGGCCAGCGGGGTGGAGAAAACATTCAGTACTTC | CASGGQRGGENIQYF
TRBJ1-4 | TRBV15 | . | few | TGTGCCACCAGCAGAAAAACAGCAACTAATGAAAAACTGTTTTTT | CATSRKTATNEKLFF
TRBJ2-1 | TRBV7-2 | . | . | TGTGCCAGCAGCTTAGTAGTGGGGCAGTACAATGAGCAGTTCTTC | CASSLVVGQYNEQFF
TRBJ1-1 | TRBV11-2 | . | once | TGTGCCAGCAGCTTATTCGCGGGAACTGAAGCTTTCTTT | CASSLFAGTEAFF
TRBJ2-7 | TRBV6-5 | . | . | TGTGCCAGCAGTTACTCCCTATTGGGGGCGTCTGGTGAGCAGTACTTC | CASSYSLLGASGEQYF
TRBJ1-4 | TRBV5-6 | TRBD1 | . | TGTGCCAGCAGCTTGGGACAGGGGAATGAAAAACTGTTTTTT | CASSLGQGNEKLFF
TRBJ2-3 | TRBV11-3 | . | once | TGTGCCAGCAGCTTCGGTAGAGGCACAGATACGCAGTATTTT | CASSFGRGTDTQYF
TRBJ1-6 | TRBV19 | . | . | TGTGCCAGTAGTATAGGGGGAGTTTCACCCCTCCACTTT | CASSIGGVSPLHF
TRBJ1-4 | TRBV2 | TRBD1 | . | TGTGCCAGCTGCCCGACAGGGGAAAAACTGTTTTTT | CASCPTGEKLFF
TRBJ2-1 | TRBV18 | . | . | TGTGCCAGCTCACCCAACGCAGTGCCATTCTCCTACAATGAGCAGTTCTTC | CASSPNAVPFSYNEQFF
TRBJ1-1 | TRBV29-1 | . | . | TGCAGCGCCGAGGAATACGGCACTGAAGCTTTCTTT | CSAEEYGTEAFF
TRBJ2-1 | TRBV6-5 | . | . | TGTGCCAGCTCACGGGGGAGCTCCTACAATGAGCAGTTCTTC | CASSRGSSYNEQFF
TRBJ1-2 | TRBV6-5 | . | . | TGTGCCAGCAGTTACGCAGCGGAAAACTATGGCTACACCTTC | CASSYAAENYGYTF
TRBJ2-1 | TRBV6-5 | TRBD2 | once | TGTGCCAGCACCCCCGGGACTAGCTCCTACAATGAGCAGTTCTTC | CASTPGTSSYNEQFF
TRBJ1-3 | TRBV30 | . | . | TGTGCCTGGAGGAGTTCTGGAAACACCATATATTTT | CAWRSSGNTIYF
TRBJ1-6 | TRBV19 | . | few | TGTGCCGCCAAAACCAGCTCCTATAATTCACCCCTCCACTTT | CAAKTSSYNSPLHF
TRBJ2-5 | TRBV6-2/TRBV6-3 | . | . | TGTGCCAGCAGTCTACTAGGAGAGACCCAGTACTTC | CASSLLGETQYF
TRBJ2-2 | TRBV19 | TRBD2 | . | TGTGCCAGTAGTACCTTTACTAGCGGGGGTACCGGGGAGCTGTTTTTT | CASSTFTSGGTGELFF
TRBJ2-3 | TRBV9 | TRBD2 | . | TGTGCCAGCAGCGTAGACGGACTAGCGGGGCACACAGATACGCAGTATTTT | CASSVDGLAGHTDTQYF
TRBJ1-6 | TRBV7-2 | . | . | TGTGCCAGCAGCTTTACAGGGAATTCACCCCTCCACTTT | CASSFTGNSPLHF
TRBJ2-3 | TRBV7-9 | . | few | TGTGCCAGCAGCTTAGATCAGGGTCCAGATACGCAGTATTTT | CASSLDQGPDTQYF
TRBJ2-7 | TRBV5-4 | . | . | TGTGCCAGCAGCTTGGACAGTAACTCCTACGAGCAGTACTTC | CASSLDSNSYEQYF
TRBJ1-1 | TRBV12-3/TRBV12-4 | TRBD1 | . | TGTGCCAGCAGTTATGGACAGGCTGTGCGAGCTTTCTTT | CASSYGQAVRAFF
TRBJ2-2 | TRBV18 | . | . | TGTGCCAGCTCACCCCAGAGGACCGGGGAGCTGTTTTTT | CASSPQRTGELFF
TRBJ1-4 | TRBV5-1 | . | . | TGCGCCAGCAGCTTGGCCGGGGGAGGTGAAAAACTGTTTTTT | CASSLAGGGEKLFF
TRBJ2-7 | TRBV11-2 | TRBD1 | once | TGTGCCAGCAGCCTCGGACAGGGCGACACCTACGAGCAGTACTTC | CASSLGQGDTYEQYF
TRBJ1-5 | TRBV19 | TRBD1 | . | TGTGCCAGTAGTACAGGGGGCGGCAATCAGCCCCAGCATTTT | CASSTGGGNQPQHF
TRBJ1-1 | TRBV5-1 | . | . | TGCGCCAGCAGCCCCCCTTGGGGGGAGAACACTGAAGCTTTCTTT | CASSPPWGENTEAFF
TRBJ2-1 | TRBV6-4 | TRBD2 | . | TGTGCCAGCCGACCTAGCGGGGGGCCGGGGAATGAGCAGTTCTTC | CASRPSGGPGNEQFF
TRBJ1-4 | TRBV5-1 | . | . | TGCGCCAGCAACACAGGCGATAATGAAAAACTGTTTTTT | CASNTGDNEKLFF
TRBJ1-2 | TRBV7-2 | TRBD1 | . | TGTGCCAGCAGCTTGGGGACAGGGGTATCTGGCTACACCTTC | CASSLGTGVSGYTF
TRBJ1-6 | TRBV23-1 | TRBD1 | . | TGCGCCAGCAGACAGACAGGGGGGGCCGGGAGCTCCTATAATTCACCCCTCCACTTT | CASRQTGGAGSSYNSPLHF
TRBJ1-1 | TRBV9 | TRBD1 | . | TGTGCCAGCAGCCCGAGACAGGGGATGAACACTGAAGCTTTCTTT | CASSPRQGMNTEAFF
TRBJ1-5 | TRBV27 | TRBD1 | once | TGTGCCAGCAGTTTAATTTATCCCCAATTTATCGGGACAGATAGCAATCAGCCCCAGCATTTT | CASSLIYPQFIGTDSNQPQHF
TRBJ1-2 | TRBV7-2 | TRBD1 | . | TGTGCCAGCAGAACAGGGGTATGGAGCTATGGCTACACCTTC | CASRTGVWSYGYTF
TRBJ1-2 | TRBV13 | . | . | TGTGCCAGCAGAGACAGGTCTCTGGGCTACACCTTC | CASRDRSLGYTF